This T cell receptor (beta chain) was profiled in a study of T cells after yellow fever vaccination. The study's findings and limits: Clones that expanded after primary vaccination mostly reappeared after the booster (around 96% CD4, 88% CD8).

The CDR3 sequence is 16 residues long. The ends were cut back, 1 base at V and 3 bases at J, with 16 bases in the middle. Germline CDR1 and CDR2: SGHVS and FQNEAQ. Comments on this clonotype: Its target is unknown.

5'RACE template switching generated TCR cDNA, adding a universal primer site and UMIs. TCRdb independently ran MiXCR on the 5' RACE reads; one entry per CDR3 protein. The sample has 510,000 or so distinct CDR3 sequences; under 25% are singletons. The sequenced sample was PBMCs, obtained 15 days after the yellow fever booster vaccination. The sequence was collected from a man aged 25 to 45 who received the YFV17D yellow fever vaccine. The V call is TRBV7-8, the J call TRBJ2-7; D gene unclear. Here the CDR3 reads CASSLGVGAIHYEQYF. CDR3 sequence (DNA): TGTGCCAGCAGCTTAGGTGTCGGCGCAATCCACTACGAGCAGTACTTC.